This T cell receptor beta chain was obtained from a study of blood T cell repertoires in COVID-19. Study-wide background: Material from acute and convalescent COVID-19 was sourced from the United States, Italy and Spain.

The data were produced by immunoSEQ multiplex PCR, yet TCRdb's version contains in-frame clones alone and is incomplete. The sample yields 75,000 to 95,000 clones, 74% seen once. CDR3 length: 15 amino acids. The germline V gene encodes CDR1 SGHTA and CDR2 FQGNSA. V lost 3 bases and J lost 4; bases outside the gene matches: 7. The chain joins TRBV7-2 to TRBJ2-3, with 7 bases lining up with TRBD2. This TCR was sampled from a man between 65 and 79 years old with COVID-19, enrolled during active disease. The sample taken for sequencing was peripheral blood. The CDR3 spells CASSFLGGRPDTQYF. DNA for the CDR3: TGTGCCAGCAGCTTTTTGGGCGGGAGACCAGATACGCAGTATTTT.